Below, 30 T cell receptor beta chains from the same sample are listed, as sequenced in a study of T cell responses to AZD1222 COVID-19 vaccine (dated by TCRdb to about 2021). Libraries were constructed by the immunoSEQ multiplex PCR assay. Sourced from immuneACCESS, this table was stored by TCRdb with only in-frame sequences that have V and J called. A share of the clones is absent; for the studies checked, an unresolved V gene accounts for under half, and the remainder has no known explanation. Counted in this sample were around 130,000 clones; roughly 93% of them appeared once. The ten largest clones take up approximately 3.1% of the sample. The sample's time point, from its label and the paper: baseline before first vaccination. Source: peripheral blood, taken on day 0 of AZD1222 vaccination. Every receptor here comes from an adult in good health.

This rearrangement joins TRBV6-1 to TRBJ1-1, with 7 bases aligning to TRBD1. Germline V CDR1 and CDR2: MNHNS, SASEGT. V was pared by 3 bases and J by 2 bases, with 6 bases of the junction left unmatched. This CDR3 contains 15 residues. DNA of the CDR3: TGTGCCAGCAGTGACCGGGGACAGCCTAACACTGAAGCTTTCTTT. It translates to CASSDRGQPNTEAFF.

The gene calls are TRBV6-5 and TRBJ1-4; weak D call: TRBD1 (5 bases). V was trimmed by 8 bases and J by 6 bases, leaving 16 bases between them. CDR3 length: 14 amino acids. Germline V gene lookup returns CDR1 MNHEY and CDR2 SVGAGI. CDR3 bases: TGTGCCAGCCGGCGGTGGGGCGAGGATGAAAAACTGTTTTTT. This translates into CASRRWGEDEKLFF.

The chain is built from TRBV18 and TRBJ2-5; D unclear. V was pared by 3 bases and J by 5 bases, with 13 bases between. CDR3 length equals 14 residues. CDR1 is KGHSH and CDR2 is LQKENI in the germline V gene. CDR3 sequence: CASSPSRSSETQYF. The CDR3, as DNA: TGTGCCAGCTCACCTTCGCGAAGCTCGGAGACCCAGTACTTC. Drawing the rest from reference TRBV18 and TRBJ2-5, the complete variable domain is NAGVMQNPRHLVRRRGQEARLRCSPMKGHSHVYWYRQLPEEGLKFMVYLQKENIIDESGMPKERFSAEFPKEGPSILRIQQVVRGDSAAYFCASSPSRSSETQYFGPGTRLLVL.

The chain recombines TRBV3-1 (or the pseudogene TRBV3-2) with TRBJ1-1; D call uncertain. There are 12 residues in the CDR3. Germline V lookup: CDR1 LGHDT, CDR2 YNNKEL (reference sequence). V lost 4 bases and J lost 8, with 11 bases in between. CDR3 sequence reads: CASSRTGREAFF. In nucleotides, the CDR3 is TGTGCCAGCAGCCGAACCGGGAGGGAAGCTTTCTTT.

V and J are TRBV29-1 and TRBJ1-2; possibly TRBD1 for D (6 bases). This CDR3 has 14 amino acids. Germline CDR1 and CDR2: SQVTM and ANQGSEA. V lost 8 bases and J lost 3, with 19 bases in between. CDR3 bases: TGCAGCCTCTCACCCAACAGGGCGGACTATGGCTACACCTTC. It yields the protein CSLSPNRADYGYTF.

The chain combines TRBV4-3 with TRBJ2-7; 8 nucleotides match TRBD1. CDR1 and CDR2 (germline): LGHNA, YSLEER. V shed 4 bases, J shed 0 bases, and the junction held 8 bases outside the gene matches. The CDR3 is 16 amino acids. The CDR3 DNA is TGCGCCAGCAGCCCCCACCTGGGACAGGACTCCTACGAGCAGTACTTC. Translation gives CASSPHLGQDSYEQYF.

This clone was picked up one time. V usage is TRBV7-2 and J usage is TRBJ2-7; the D is unclear. There are 14 residues in the CDR3. Germline V gene data show CDR1 as SGHTA and CDR2 as FQGNSA. V dropped 1 base and J dropped 2 bases, with 9 bases sitting between them. The CDR3 reads CASSLGSLPYEQYF. CDR3 bases: TGTGCCAGCAGCTTAGGAAGCCTACCCTACGAGCAGTACTTC.

This chain uses TRBV5-1 with TRBJ2-7, with D hard to call. The CDR3 length is 15 residues. The V gene's germline CDR1 is SGHRS and CDR2 YFSETQ. The V end lost 5 bases, the J end lost 0 bases, and 15 bases lay between the germline ends. The CDR3 reads CASREQPRSSYEQYF. The CDR3 DNA reads as TGCGCCAGCAGGGAACAGCCGAGGAGCTCCTACGAGCAGTACTTC. Complete variable domain (other parts from reference TRBV5-1 and TRBJ2-7): KAGVTQTPRYLIKTRGQQVTLSCSPISGHRSVSWYQQTPGQGLQFLFEYFSETQRNKGNFPGRFSGRQFSNSRSEMNVSTLELGDSALYLCASREQPRSSYEQYFGPGTRLTVT.

V is TRBV12-3 or TRBV12-4 and J is TRBJ1-2, with no clear D. The CDR3 runs to 13 residues. Trimming stripped 1 base from V and 4 bases from J, with 7 bases between. This chain's CDR3 is CASSLVRGYGYTF. In nucleotides, the CDR3 is TGTGCCAGCAGTTTAGTGCGAGGCTATGGCTACACCTTC.

The chain combines TRBV27 with TRBJ2-4; D is undetermined. Germline V gene lookup returns CDR1 MNHEY and CDR2 SMNVEV (reference sequence). This CDR3 is 14 amino acids long. V was cut by 6 bases and J by 1 base, with 10 bases left in between. The CDR3 protein is CASSPSMAKNIQYF. CDR3 in DNA: TGTGCCAGCAGCCCGAGCATGGCCAAAAACATTCAGTACTTC.

CDR3 region: CASSSRTGQETQYF. The CDR3, as DNA: TGTGCCAGCAGCTCTAGGACAGGACAAGAGACCCAGTACTTC. The V call is TRBV7-2, the J call TRBJ2-5; 7 bases agree with TRBD1. The CDR3 runs 14 residues. The trim removed 4 bases at V and 2 bases at J, leaving 4 bases unmatched. CDR1 SGHTA and CDR2 FQGNSA come from the germline V gene.

A single count supports this clone. The rearrangement links TRBV7-2 to TRBJ2-7; 8 bases align to TRBD2. Germline V CDR1 and CDR2: SGHTA, FQGNSA. CDR3 length: 13 residues. V shed 1 base and J 7 bases; nucleotides not matched to a gene: 3. The CDR3 bases are TGTGCCAGCAGCTTAGAACGGGAGGGGGAGCAGTACTTC. It specifies CASSLEREGEQYF.

This chain links TRBV7-3 with TRBJ2-2; 9 bases are shared with TRBD2. This CDR3 is built from 17 residues. Germline CDR1 and CDR2: SGHTA and FQGTGA. Unmatched junction bases numbered 14, after V lost 6 bases and J lost 6 bases. In DNA form, the CDR3 reads TGTGCCAGCAGTCAAGGGGGCGGGACTAGCTACGCCGGGGAGCTGTTTTTT. Translating gives CASSQGGGTSYAGELFF.

This chain links TRBV14 with TRBJ1-1; D gene uncertain. Germline V CDR1 and CDR2: SGHDN, FVKESK. V gave up 0 bases and J gave up 1 base, with 9 bases separating them. The CDR3 runs 15 residues. In DNA, the CDR3 is TGTGCCAGCAGCCAAGATAGGTGGCAGAACACTGAAGCTTTCTTT. Protein sequence: CASSQDRWQNTEAFF.

The V gene is TRBV6-4, the J gene TRBJ2-1; tentative D call: TRBD2 (6 bases). Per the germline V gene, CDR1 is MRHNA and CDR2 is SNTAGT. V was shortened by 7 bases and J by 7 bases, with 29 bases between the two germline ends. CDR3 length: 18 amino acids. In DNA form, the CDR3 reads TGTGCCAGCATCGGGATGGAGGGGCATGGGGGATTAGTAAATGAGCAGTTCTTC. Translated: CASIGMEGHGGLVNEQFF.

This clone has only one observation. The gene calls are TRBV5-1 and TRBJ2-1, with 10 nucleotides matching TRBD2. Germline V CDR1 and CDR2: SGHRS, YFSETQ. The CDR3 spans 14 residues. V lost 6 bases and J lost 8; bases outside the gene matches: 8. The CDR3 bases are TGCGCCAGCACCGGGACTAGCGCGCGAGATGAGCAGTTCTTC. This gives the protein CASTGTSARDEQFF.

This clone has only one observation. The chain is built from TRBV3-1 (or the pseudogene TRBV3-2) and TRBJ2-7; a possible D gene is TRBD1 (6 bases). V was trimmed by 5 bases and J by 3 bases, leaving 14 bases between them. The CDR3 sequence is 14 residues long. From germline, CDR1 is LGHDT and CDR2 YNNKEL (reference sequence). This CDR3 reads CASSYRERSYEQYF. CDR3 bases: TGTGCCAGCAGCTACAGGGAGAGGAGCTACGAGCAGTACTTC.

The V gene is TRBV20-1, the J gene TRBJ2-4, with D perhaps matching TRBD2 (6 bases). This CDR3 has 13 amino acids. Trimming pared 3 bases from V and 9 bases from J, leaving 15 bases between. In germline, CDR1 is DFQATT, CDR2 SNEGSKA (reference sequence). The CDR3 DNA reads as TGCAGTGCTAGTCGGCGGGGTGGCACCATTCAGTACTTC. It yields the protein CSASRRGGTIQYF.

This clone was picked up a small number of times. The chain has TRBV7-2 and TRBJ1-1, with D maybe TRBD1 (6 bases). The CDR3 has 14 amino acids. Germline CDR1 and CDR2: SGHTA and FQGNSA. Trimming removed 4 bases at V and 1 base at J, with 10 bases between. The CDR3 reads CASSSTQGNTEAFF. CDR3 bases: TGTGCCAGCAGCTCAACACAGGGGAACACTGAAGCTTTCTTT.

V is TRBV28 and J is TRBJ1-2, with D unclear. Germline loops: CDR1 MDHEN, CDR2 SYDVKM. V lost 3 bases to trimming and J lost 8 bases, with 13 bases between them. The length of the CDR3 is 13 residues. The CDR3 is CASSLPSRGGYTF. In DNA form, the CDR3 reads TGTGCCAGCAGTTTGCCGAGTAGAGGAGGCTACACCTTC.

This chain's CDR3 is CASSLSPIQTQYF. The CDR3 DNA is TGTGCCAGCAGCTTATCCCCGATACAGACCCAGTACTTC. The chain employs TRBV7-2 and TRBJ2-5; D unclear. V was trimmed by 2 bases and J by 6 bases, leaving 10 bases between them. This CDR3 spans 13 amino acids. Looked up from germline, CDR1 is SGHTA and CDR2 is FQGNSA.

The chain combines TRBV7-2 with TRBJ2-3; D might be TRBD2 (6 bases). Trimming cost V 5 bases and J 7 bases, with 16 bases left between them. The CDR3 is 14 amino acids. Looked up from germline, CDR1 is SGHTA and CDR2 is FQGNSA. CDR3 sequence reads: CASSPAGIRNTQYF. The CDR3 DNA reads as TGTGCCAGCAGCCCCGCGGGGATAAGGAATACGCAGTATTTT.

This sequence joins TRBV4-1 and TRBJ1-5, with D possibly matching TRBD1 (5 bases). Germline V gene lookup returns CDR1 MGHRA and CDR2 YSYEKL. This CDR3 is built from 14 residues. The ends were cut back, 4 bases at V and 8 bases at J, with 15 bases in the middle. The CDR3 nucleotides read TGCGCCAGCAGCCTGGGGCCGGGGAGCGAGCCCCAGCATTTT. Amino acid sequence: CASSLGPGSEPQHF.

CDR3 residues: CASSPQGLAVGSTDTQYF. CDR3 sequence (DNA): TGCGCCAGCAGCCCCCAGGGACTAGCCGTAGGAAGCACAGATACGCAGTATTTT. The chain carries TRBV4-3 and TRBJ2-3, with 9 positions matching TRBD2. The CDR3 runs 18 residues. From germline, CDR1 is LGHNA and CDR2 YSLEER. After removal of 4 bases from V and 0 bases from J, the junction contained 11 bases not matched to a gene.

The V call is TRBV6-4, the J call TRBJ2-1, with 8 bases aligning to TRBD1. The CDR3 has 15 amino acids. J gave up 2 bases and V 6 bases, and 6 bases lay outside the gene matches. Germline V gene lookup returns CDR1 MRHNA and CDR2 SNTAGT. The CDR3 DNA is TGTGCCAGCAGAGCCCAGGGGGCCGCCTACAATGAGCAGTTCTTC. Translated: CASRAQGAAYNEQFF.

The chain joins TRBV9 to TRBJ1-1, with a weak D call TRBD1 (5 bases). CDR1 is SGDLS, CDR2 YYNGEE, per germline. The CDR3 spans 16 residues. V was cut by 0 bases and J by 5 bases, with 17 bases left in between. The CDR3 sequence is CASSVEPGSGRTEAFF. Here the CDR3 DNA reads TGTGCCAGCAGCGTAGAACCGGGGTCGGGACGAACTGAAGCTTTCTTT.

The J gene is TRBJ2-7, the V gene TRBV2; D might be TRBD1 or TRBD2, each matching 6 bases. The germline V gene has CDR1 SNHLY and CDR2 FYNNEI. The CDR3 has 14 residues. The V end was cut by 6 bases, the J end by 4 bases, with 16 bases between. The CDR3 sequence is CASRGIGGGYEQYF. In DNA form, the CDR3 reads TGTGCCAGCAGGGGGATCGGAGGGGGGTACGAGCAGTACTTC.

This clone was observed a single time. The chain carries TRBV18 and TRBJ2-2, with D hard to call. Per germline, CDR1 KGHSH and CDR2 LQKENI. V gave up 1 base and J gave up 6 bases, with 9 bases separating them. This CDR3 has 14 amino acids. CDR3: CASSPLVDAGELFF. CDR3 in DNA: TGTGCCAGCTCACCACTGGTGGACGCCGGGGAGCTGTTTTTT.

The chain joins TRBV12-3 or TRBV12-4 to TRBJ2-3; the D gene could be TRBD1 or TRBD2 (5 bases each). Trimming took off 10 bases at V and 6 bases at J, with 17 bases between the two ends. The CDR3 loop spans 13 amino acids. In DNA, the CDR3 is TGTGCCATCGATGGGGGTTATGGGGATACGCAGTATTTT. Translation: CAIDGGYGDTQYF.

V and J are TRBV4-2 and TRBJ1-2; no clear D. The CDR3 has 11 amino acids. The germline V and J ends were trimmed by 5 bases and 2 bases, with 3 bases remaining between them. Germline V lookup: CDR1 LGHNA, CDR2 YNFKEQ. CDR3 protein: CASSTNYGYTF. In nucleotides, the CDR3 is TGTGCCAGCAGCACCAACTATGGCTACACCTTC.